This TCR beta chain was identified during a study of blood T cell repertoires in COVID-19. As for the study in general: There were acute and convalescent COVID-19 samples, and they came from the United States, Italy and Spain. PBMCs, B-cell-depleted T cells, or T cells were the source of the cDNA or gDNA that made up the material.

This CDR3 is 16 amino acids long. Germline V CDR1 and CDR2: GTSNPN, SVGIG (reference sequence). Trimming stripped 2 bases from V and 8 bases from J, with 22 bases between. Authors' processing steps: From reference gene primer amplification, estimates of nucleated cell counts were derived. Sequenced by immunoSEQ multiplex PCR; TCRdb stores in-frame clones only, minus some. V, J and clone size reflect that table, while D and trimming were determined from the DNA. The top ten clones hold less than 8.5% of a sample with more than 70,000 clones, about 86% of them seen once. The chain joins TRBV30 to TRBJ2-1, with TRBD2 as a possible D gene (6 bases). This clonotype originated in a man between 60 and 70 years old with acute or convalescent COVID-19. The sequenced sample was peripheral blood. The CDR3 loop reads CAWSRPFGGRGDEQFF. CDR3 DNA sequence: TGTGCCTGGAGTAGACCTTTCGGGGGTCGAGGGGATGAGCAGTTCTTC.